The following is a T cell receptor (beta chain) sequence with its context. The sample originates from a study of OX40 agonist ivuxolimab in advanced cancers. The assay was immunoSEQ multiplex PCR, and TCRdb's table has in-frame clones only and misses some. The sample consists of roughly 38,000 clones, 82% of them appearing once. Specimen: CD4+ or CD8+ T cells sorted from blood, collected in a trial of the OX40 agonist ivuxolimab. The TCR sequence derives from an adult with an advanced solid tumor such as melanoma, head and neck, liver or kidney cancer.

DNA for the CDR3: TGTGCCAGCAGCCTGGTTGGGCAGGGTAATCAGCCCCAGCATTTT. Protein sequence: CASSLVGQGNQPQHF. J is TRBJ1-5 and V is TRBV2, with D possibly TRBD1 on 5 matching bases. The CDR3 extends over 15 amino acids. V shed 6 bases and J shed 4 bases, with 16 bases lying between them. CDR1 SNHLY and CDR2 FYNNEI come from the germline V gene.